The T cell receptor (beta chain) described here comes from a study of CD8+ T cells in alopecia areata (dated by TCRdb to 2017 to 2018). Background on the whole study: Treated patients were enrolled in an open-label pilot trial of oral tofacitinib, 5 to 10 mg twice daily, for moderate-to-severe alopecia areata. High-throughput TCRbeta sequencing was used to examine T cell clonal expansion in alopecia areata in both the C3H/HeJ mouse model and human patients. Biopsies were taken from tofacitinib-treated patients at baseline and again at 4 and 24 weeks into treatment, and several of those patients also had a later scalp biopsy. Scalp clonality was compared among normal scalp (n=4), patchy alopecia areata scalp (n=8), and alopecia totalis/universalis scalp (n=8). RNA was obtained with the PAXgene miRNA kit for fixed scalp, the miRNeasy kit for PBMCs, and the RNeasy kit for mouse skin. Scalp tissue and sorted CD4+ and CD8+ peripheral blood T cells from patchy and totalis/universalis alopecia areata patients and from healthy controls were covered by human TCRbeta sequencing. TCRbeta CDR3 regions were amplified by immunoSEQ multiplex PCR using 35 Vbeta forward and 13 Jbeta reverse primers. Patients stayed on tofacitinib for 6 to 18 months and then had 6 months of follow-up off drug so that delayed response and recurrence could be assessed. The research as a whole found: TCR sequences shared between patients were less clear than in mice, possibly partly because of HLA diversity in the patient population. Scalp TCR repertoire analysis is complicated because resident alphabeta T cells in normal human skin are also sequenced, whereas mouse skin is dominated by gammadelta T cells. Higher clonality and more expanded CD8+ clones were observed in lesional scalp than in normal scalp, particularly in alopecia totalis/universalis, a finding suggestive of antigenic drive.

Receptor amplification or capture employed the immunoSEQ multiplex PCR assay. RNA was extracted from all samples and reverse transcribed into cDNA as template for TCR sequencing. SuperScript III was used for first-strand cDNA synthesis, primed with a 2:1 mix of oligo-dT and random hexamers. A synthetic immune receptor repertoire was used to gauge amplification bias, and whatever bias remained was removed computationally. As for how the authors treated the data: Raw reads were preprocessed to remove errors, and CDR3 was defined by IMGT conventions from the conserved cysteine to phenylalanine. To get clonality, Shannon entropy was normalized by log2 of the number of productive unique TCRs and the result was subtracted from 1. Scalp TCRbeta sequences were cross-referenced with sorted blood CD4 and CD8 repertoires so that the CD4 or CD8 identity of scalp clones could be inferred. TCRdb's version of the immuneACCESS table is confined to in-frame rearrangements and falls short of the full clone set. An unresolved V gene accounts for under half of the shortfall where checked; the remainder is of unknown origin. From that table come the V and J calls and clone size; the DNA was used to work out D and trimming. The sample data list around 130,000 clones, and roughly 61% of these were observed just once. The ten largest clones capture less than 5.5% of the sample.

This clone was found once. Which antigen it targets is not known. Within one base of it there is no much larger clone, and no base qualities were kept. The V end loses 4 bases and the J end loses 3 bases, and a stretch of 15 bases separates them. The CDR3, from cysteine to phenylalanine, totals 15 residues. The read is trimmed to its CDR3 DNA, 45 bases read in frame from base 1. The germline V gene provides CDR1 KGHSH and CDR2 LQKENI. This specimen's time point label, per the study, means: baseline before oral tofacitinib. Lesional scalp punch biopsies and peripheral blood were obtained from alopecia areata patients. PBMCs were separated by density centrifugation and stained for CD3, CD4 and CD8, after which CD4+ and CD8+ T cells were sorted on a FACSAria.

The sequence came from a human donor with alopecia areata. This chain is built from TRBV18 and TRBJ1-1; a weak D assignment points to TRBD1 (6 bases agree). Source: CD4+ T cells sorted from blood, taken at week 0. The CDR3 region: CASSHVAGEHTEAFF. The bases read TGTGCCAGCTCACACGTCGCAGGGGAACACACTGAAGCTTTCTTT.